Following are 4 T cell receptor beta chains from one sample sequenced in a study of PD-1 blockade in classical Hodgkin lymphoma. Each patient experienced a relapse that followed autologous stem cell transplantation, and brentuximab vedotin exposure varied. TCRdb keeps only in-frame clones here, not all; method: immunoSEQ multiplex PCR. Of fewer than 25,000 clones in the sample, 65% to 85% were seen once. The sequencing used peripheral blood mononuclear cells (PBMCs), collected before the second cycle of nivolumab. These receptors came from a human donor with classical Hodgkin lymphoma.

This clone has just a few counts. This CDR3 is CASSLPSGAYGYTF. CDR3 DNA sequence: TGTGCCAGCAGCTTACCGTCTGGGGCCTATGGCTACACCTTC. This chain uses TRBV7-9 with TRBJ1-2, with D possibly being TRBD1 (5 bases). This CDR3 region has 14 residues. The germline V and J ends were trimmed by 2 bases and 4 bases, with 11 bases remaining between them. The germline V gene encodes CDR1 SEHNR and CDR2 FQNEAQ (reference sequence).

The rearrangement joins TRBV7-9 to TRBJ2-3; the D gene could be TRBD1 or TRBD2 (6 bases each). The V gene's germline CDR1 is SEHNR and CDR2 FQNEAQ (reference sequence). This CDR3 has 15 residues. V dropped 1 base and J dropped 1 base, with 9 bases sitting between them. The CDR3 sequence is CASSLDRGGTDTQYF. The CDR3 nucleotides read TGTGCCAGCAGCTTAGATAGGGGGGGCACAGATACGCAGTATTTT.

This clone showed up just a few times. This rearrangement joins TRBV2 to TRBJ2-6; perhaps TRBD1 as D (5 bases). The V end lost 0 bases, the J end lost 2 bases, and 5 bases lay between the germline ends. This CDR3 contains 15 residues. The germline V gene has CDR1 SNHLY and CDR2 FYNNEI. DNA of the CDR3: TGTGCCAGCAGTGAAGCAGGGGCTGGGGCCAACGTCCTGACTTTC. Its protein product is CASSEAGAGANVLTF.

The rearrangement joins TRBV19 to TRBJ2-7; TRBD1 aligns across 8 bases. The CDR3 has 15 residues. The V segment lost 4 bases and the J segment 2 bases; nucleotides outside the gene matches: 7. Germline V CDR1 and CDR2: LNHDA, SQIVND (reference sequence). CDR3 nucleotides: TGTGCCAGTAGTACCATGGGACAGGCGACCTACGAGCAGTACTTC. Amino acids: CASSTMGQATYEQYF.